These 29 T cell receptor beta chains were sequenced from one sample in a study of blood T cell repertoires in COVID-19. Measured with immunoSEQ multiplex PCR; TCRdb has only the in-frame clones, and not every one. The sample shows fewer than 130,000 clones, about 70% of them seen only once. The sequenced material came from peripheral blood. The receptor source for this set is a woman in her fifties or sixties with acute or convalescent COVID-19.

The chain combines TRBV10-3 with TRBJ2-3; 10 bases line up with TRBD2. J was trimmed by 0 bases and V by 6 bases; bases with no gene match: 6. The CDR3 has 16 amino acids. Germline V gene lookup returns CDR1 ENHRY and CDR2 SYGVKD. CDR3 nucleotide sequence: TGTGCCATCAGCTTAGCGGGGGGACGTAGCACAGATACGCAGTATTTT. As protein: CAISLAGGRSTDTQYF.

This rearrangement joins TRBV10-3 to TRBJ2-2; 8 bases match TRBD1. The J segment lost 7 bases and the V segment lost 6 bases, leaving 4 bases of the junction unmatched. CDR3 length: 13 amino acids. Germline loops: CDR1 ENHRY, CDR2 SYGVKD. The CDR3 DNA is TGTGCCATCAGGCAGGGGGCGAACGGGGAGCTGTTTTTT. Its translation: CAIRQGANGELFF.

This clone was detected a few times. The chain has TRBV11-2 and TRBJ1-3; D is ambiguous. The germline CDR1 and CDR2 sequences are SGHAT and FQNNGV. The length of the CDR3 is 15 residues. The ends were cut back, 0 bases at V and 0 bases at J, with 6 bases in the middle. This CDR3 is CASSLERFSGNTIYF. The CDR3 bases are TGTGCCAGCAGCTTAGAACGGTTCTCTGGAAACACCATATATTTT.

The chain combines TRBV10-3 with TRBJ1-3; 7 nucleotides line up with TRBD1. Germline trimming cut 3 bases from V and 2 bases from J; bases unmatched to any gene: 10. CDR1 and CDR2 from the germline V gene are ENHRY and SYGVKD. CDR3 length: 17 residues. The CDR3 nucleotides read TGTGCCATCAGTGAATACCCCGGACAGGTAGCTGGAAACACCATATATTTT. This sequence encodes CAISEYPGQVAGNTIYF.

This clone was seen a few times. The genes are TRBV9 and TRBJ1-3; unclear D gene. Between the trimmed V and J ends, which lost 0 bases and 0 bases, there was a span of 10 bases. CDR1 is SGDLS and CDR2 is YYNGEE in the germline V gene. The CDR3 is 16 residues long. The CDR3 region is CASSVVGGSSGNTIYF. In nucleotides, the CDR3 is TGTGCCAGCAGCGTAGTAGGCGGGAGCTCTGGAAACACCATATATTTT.

The chain carries TRBV18 and TRBJ2-7, with 8 nucleotides matching TRBD1. The J segment lost 6 bases and the V segment lost 4 bases, leaving 5 bases of the junction unmatched. Germline CDR1 is KGHSH and CDR2 is LQKENI. The CDR3 runs 13 residues. CDR3 nucleotides: TGTGCCAGCTCACTCTCCACAGGGGGCGAGCAGTACTTC. Translating it yields CASSLSTGGEQYF.

This clone was recorded only once. This CDR3 is also generated by other DNA sequences in the sample. The chain has TRBV28 and TRBJ2-7, with D possibly TRBD1 on 6 matching bases. V lost 8 bases, J lost 0 bases, and 14 bases lay in between. Germline lookup yields CDR1 MDHEN and CDR2 SYDVKM. This CDR3 spans 14 amino acids. The CDR3 loop is CASRRQVSSYEQYF. The CDR3 nucleotides read TGTGCCAGCCGTCGACAGGTATCCTCCTACGAGCAGTACTTC.

Here the CDR3 reads CASSAPGTVNEKLFF. The CDR3 bases are TGTGCCAGCAGCGCACCCGGGACAGTGAATGAAAAACTGTTTTTT. V gene TRBV7-9 combines with J gene TRBJ1-4, with 7 positions matching TRBD1. The CDR3 spans 15 residues. CDR1 and CDR2 (germline): SEHNR, FQNEAQ (reference sequence). With 5 bases clipped from V and 5 bases from J, the junction kept 8 bases outside the gene matches.

V gene TRBV11-2 combines with J gene TRBJ1-5; D is uncertain. The CDR3 is 14 residues long. Trimming removed 5 bases from V and 5 bases from J, with 13 bases in between. Germline V gene data show CDR1 as SGHAT and CDR2 as FQNNGV. This CDR3 is CASSLTPLDQPQHF. The CDR3, as DNA: TGTGCCAGCAGCCTAACTCCTTTAGATCAGCCCCAGCATTTT.

A single count supports this clone. This rearrangement joins TRBV9 to TRBJ1-2, with D possibly being TRBD1 (5 bases). CDR3 size: 15 residues. Trimming cost V 4 bases and J 8 bases, with 21 bases left between them. Germline CDR1 is SGDLS and CDR2 is YYNGEE. CDR3 loop: CASSTADRKAGGYTF. The CDR3 DNA reads TGTGCCAGCAGCACGGCGGACCGGAAAGCAGGGGGCTACACCTTC.

As to this clone: The identical CDR3 is also encoded by other nucleotide sequences in the sample. The V and J genes are TRBV18 and TRBJ1-1; weak D call: TRBD1 (5 bases). Germline V CDR1 and CDR2: KGHSH, LQKENI. V lost 3 bases and J 1 base, leaving 9 bases between the germline ends. The CDR3 has 14 residues. CDR3 region: CASSPGQTNTEAFF. The CDR3 DNA follows: TGTGCCAGCTCACCGGGGCAGACGAACACTGAAGCTTTCTTT.

As to this clone: Other nucleotide sequences from this sample produce the same CDR3. CDR3 protein: CASSFQGPKVEGYTF. CDR3 nucleotides: TGTGCCAGCAGTTTTCAGGGGCCCAAAGTTGAAGGCTACACCTTC. The chain is built from TRBV28 and TRBJ1-2, with a possible D match to TRBD1 (6 bases). CDR1 is MDHEN and CDR2 is SYDVKM in the germline V gene. The CDR3 has 15 residues. V was trimmed by 3 bases and J by 8 bases, leaving 19 bases between them.

This clone has a single count. This chain uses TRBV7-9 with TRBJ1-1, with a possible D match to TRBD1 (6 bases). V lost 6 bases, J lost 0 bases, and 11 bases lay in between. The CDR3 consists of 14 residues. Germline assignment: CDR1 SEHNR and CDR2 FQNEAQ (reference sequence). CDR3 loop: CASRHDRLNTEAFF. The CDR3 DNA reads as TGTGCCAGCAGACACGACAGGTTGAACACTGAAGCTTTCTTT.

The V gene is TRBV7-2, the J gene TRBJ2-1, with a tentative D call TRBD2 (5 bases). Trimming cost V 9 bases and J 3 bases, with 12 bases left between them. Germline assignment: CDR1 SGHTA and CDR2 FQGNSA. The CDR3 covers 13 residues. The CDR3 sequence is CASGPAGYNEQFF. The DNA of the CDR3 is TGTGCCAGTGGGCCGGCGGGCTACAATGAGCAGTTCTTC.

This chain uses TRBV9 with TRBJ1-1; 12 bases line up with TRBD1. The V segment lost 0 bases and the J segment 6 bases; nucleotides outside the gene matches: 6. The germline V gene encodes CDR1 SGDLS and CDR2 YYNGEE. There are 16 residues in the CDR3. CDR3 in amino acids: CASSVEPGQGASEAFF. CDR3 DNA: TGTGCCAGCAGCGTAGAGCCGGGACAGGGGGCTTCTGAAGCTTTCTTT.

This sequence joins TRBV6-5 and TRBJ1-1; D may be TRBD1 (5 bases). Germline CDR1 MNHEY, CDR2 SVGAGI. The V end was cut by 5 bases, the J end by 0 bases, with 7 bases between. CDR3 length equals 13 residues. DNA for the CDR3: TGTGCCAGCAGTCGACAGATGAACACTGAAGCTTTCTTT. This sequence encodes CASSRQMNTEAFF.

The chain recombines TRBV25-1 with TRBJ2-7; the D is unclear. Deletions cut 2 bases from V and 2 bases from J, with 13 bases between. Germline-derived CDR1 and CDR2 are MGHDK and SYGVNS. This CDR3 is built from 15 residues. The CDR3, as DNA: TGTGCCAGCAGTGAAGACACCCCAGCAGCCTACGAGCAGTACTTC. It codes for CASSEDTPAAYEQYF.

The chain couples TRBV28 to TRBJ1-5, with 7 positions matching TRBD1. V shed 4 bases and J 5 bases; nucleotides not matched to a gene: 11. The CDR3 consists of 16 residues. Germline assignment: CDR1 MDHEN and CDR2 SYDVKM. CDR3 in DNA: TGTGCCAGCAGTTCCAGGACAGGTTGGGGGGATCAGCCCCAGCATTTT. Translating it yields CASSSRTGWGDQPQHF.

This chain uses TRBV27 with TRBJ1-1; D uncertain. Germline V lookup: CDR1 MNHEY, CDR2 SMNVEV (reference sequence). The CDR3 covers 14 residues. Trimming pared 1 base from V and 1 base from J, leaving 7 bases between. The CDR3 coding sequence is TGTGCCAGCAGTTTATGGGCGAAGAACACTGAAGCTTTCTTT. It specifies CASSLWAKNTEAFF.

This sequence joins TRBV30 and TRBJ1-2; TRBD1 matches at 8 bases. The germline V gene encodes CDR1 GTSNPN and CDR2 SVGIG (reference sequence). The CDR3 is 13 residues long. The V segment lost 5 bases and the J segment 7 bases; nucleotides outside the gene matches: 9. This CDR3 is CAWASGQGGGYTF. The CDR3 DNA sequence: TGTGCCTGGGCTAGTGGACAGGGAGGTGGCTACACCTTC.

In the case of this clone: One end of the junction does not line up with germline, which may come from a read error. The V gene is TRBV6-2 or TRBV6-3, the J gene TRBJ1-2; the D gene is possibly TRBD1 (6 bases). Germline CDR1 and CDR2: MNHEY and SVGEGT. There are 15 residues in the CDR3. CDR3 sequence reads: CASTYSSAGDYGYTF. CDR3 DNA: TGTGCCAGCACTTACTCCTCGGCAGGGGACTATGGCTACACCTTC.

This clone turned up a few times. The chain has TRBV29-1 and TRBJ1-1; no firm D call. V was pared by 8 bases and J by 6 bases, with 13 bases between. The CDR3 has 11 amino acids. The germline V gene encodes CDR1 SQVTM and CDR2 ANQGSEA. The CDR3 DNA is TGCAGCACCGGACTGCGAGCTGAAGCTTTCTTT. It translates to CSTGLRAEAFF.

The V call is TRBV5-5, the J call TRBJ1-3; a weak D match, TRBD1 (5 bases). V lost 4 bases, J lost 4 bases, and 12 bases lay in between. The germline V gene has CDR1 SGHKS and CDR2 YYEKEE (reference sequence). The CDR3 length is 14 residues. For the CDR3, the DNA is TGTGCCAGCAGCCGGCAGGGTTACGGAAACACCATATATTTT. It translates to CASSRQGYGNTIYF.

This clone has just one count. CDR3 sequence reads: CASMMKSSPLHF. The CDR3 bases are TGTGCCAGTATGATGAAGAGTTCACCCCTCCACTTT. V and J are TRBV28 and TRBJ1-6; no clear D gene. V was pared by 9 bases and J by 9 bases, with 12 bases between. CDR3 length: 12 residues. Per the germline V gene, CDR1 is MDHEN and CDR2 is SYDVKM.

The rearrangement links TRBV27 to TRBJ1-1; D unresolved. This CDR3 has 13 amino acids. From germline, CDR1 is MNHEY and CDR2 SMNVEV (reference sequence). The germline V and J ends were trimmed by 4 bases and 2 bases, with 8 bases remaining between them. The CDR3 is CASSWLFNTEAFF. For the CDR3, the DNA is TGTGCCAGCAGTTGGCTGTTTAACACTGAAGCTTTCTTT.

This clone turned up a few times. The rearrangement uses TRBV7-9 and TRBJ2-1; 7 bases line up with TRBD1. The J segment lost 0 bases and the V segment lost 5 bases, leaving 7 bases of the junction unmatched. Germline CDR1 SEHNR, CDR2 FQNEAQ (reference sequence). The CDR3 extends over 16 amino acids. The CDR3 protein is CASSDRDSFSYNEQFF. The CDR3 coding sequence is TGTGCCAGCAGCGACCGGGACAGCTTCTCCTACAATGAGCAGTTCTTC.

A few counts support this clone. The chain is built from TRBV6-5 and TRBJ2-7, with TRBD2 matching over 12 bases. The CDR3 sequence is 15 residues long. Germline V CDR1 and CDR2: MNHEY, SVGAGI. The V and J ends lost 8 bases and 2 bases, in that order; junction bases with no gene match: 7. The DNA for the CDR3 is TGTGCCAGCGCGCGGACTAGCGGGGAAACCTACGAGCAGTACTTC. Protein sequence: CASARTSGETYEQYF.

The rearrangement uses TRBV20-1 and TRBJ2-1, with D maybe TRBD2 (6 bases). V lost 3 bases to trimming and J lost 9 bases, with 12 bases between them. CDR1 DFQATT and CDR2 SNEGSKA come from the germline V gene (reference sequence). The CDR3 totals 12 residues. CDR3 sequence reads: CSASGKGGEQFF. The CDR3 DNA reads TGCAGTGCTAGTGGGAAGGGAGGTGAGCAGTTCTTC.

In its sample, this clone was seen once. The chain links TRBV28 to TRBJ2-7; a possible D gene is TRBD2 (6 bases). The CDR3 totals 14 residues. V was cut by 3 bases and J by 1 base, with 10 bases left in between. Germline V gene lookup returns CDR1 MDHEN and CDR2 SYDVKM. This CDR3 reads CASSFRERSYEQYF. CDR3 nucleotide sequence: TGTGCCAGCAGTTTCCGGGAGAGGTCCTACGAGCAGTACTTC. Filled out from reference TRBV28 and TRBJ2-7, the complete variable domain reads DVKVTQSSRYLVKRTGEKVFLECVQDMDHENMFWYRQDPGLGLRLIYFSYDVKMKEKGDIPEGYSVSREKKERFSLILESASTNQTSMYLCASSFRERSYEQYFGPGTRLTVT.